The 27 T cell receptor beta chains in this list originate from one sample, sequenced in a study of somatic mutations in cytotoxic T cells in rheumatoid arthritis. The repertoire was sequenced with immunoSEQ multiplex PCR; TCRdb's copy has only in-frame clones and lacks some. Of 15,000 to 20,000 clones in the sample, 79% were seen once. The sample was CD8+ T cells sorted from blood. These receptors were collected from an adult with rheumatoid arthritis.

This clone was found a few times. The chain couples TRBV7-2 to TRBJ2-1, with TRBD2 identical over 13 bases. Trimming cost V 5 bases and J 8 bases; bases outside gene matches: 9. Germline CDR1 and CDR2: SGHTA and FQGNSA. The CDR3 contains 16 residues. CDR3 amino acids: CASSRTSGRALYEQFF. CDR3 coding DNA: TGTGCCAGCAGCAGAACTAGCGGGAGGGCCCTCTATGAGCAGTTCTTC.

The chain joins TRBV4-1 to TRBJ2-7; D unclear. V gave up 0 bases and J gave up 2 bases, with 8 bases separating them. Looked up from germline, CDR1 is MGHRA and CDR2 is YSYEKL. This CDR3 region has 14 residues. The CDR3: CASSQEDGTYEQYF. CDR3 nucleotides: TGCGCCAGCAGCCAAGAGGACGGAACCTACGAGCAGTACTTC.

CDR3 nucleotides: TGTGCCAGCAGCTTGGCCTACAGGTCATACACCGGGGAGCTGTTTTTT. It specifies CASSLAYRSYTGELFF. The V call is TRBV5-5, the J call TRBJ2-2; TRBD1 might be the D (5 bases). This CDR3 contains 16 residues. The V and J ends lost 0 bases and 3 bases respectively, with 12 bases between them. The germline gives CDR1 SGHKS, CDR2 YYEKEE (reference sequence).

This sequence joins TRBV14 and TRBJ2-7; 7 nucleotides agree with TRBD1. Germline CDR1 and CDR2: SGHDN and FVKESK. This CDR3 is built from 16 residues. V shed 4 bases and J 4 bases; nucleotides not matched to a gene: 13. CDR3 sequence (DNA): TGTGCCAGCAGCCCCTGGCTGAGGACAGGTGATTACGAGCAGTACTTC. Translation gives CASSPWLRTGDYEQYF.

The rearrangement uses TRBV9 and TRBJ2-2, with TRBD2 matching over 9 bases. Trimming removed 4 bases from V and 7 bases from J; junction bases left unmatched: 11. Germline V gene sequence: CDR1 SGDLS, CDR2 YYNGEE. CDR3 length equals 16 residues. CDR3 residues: CASSPIAGAPGGELFF. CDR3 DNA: TGTGCCAGCAGCCCAATAGCGGGAGCGCCTGGCGGGGAGCTGTTTTTT.

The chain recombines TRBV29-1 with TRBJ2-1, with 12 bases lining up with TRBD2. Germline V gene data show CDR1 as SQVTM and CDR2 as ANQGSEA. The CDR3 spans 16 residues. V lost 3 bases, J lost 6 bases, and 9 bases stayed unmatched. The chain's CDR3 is CSVDGLAGGPANEQFF. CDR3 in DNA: TGCAGCGTTGACGGGCTAGCGGGAGGGCCTGCCAATGAGCAGTTCTTC.

CDR3 nucleotides: TGTGCCAGCAGCTTGGCAGGGGGTGACCGCTCCGAGCAGTACTTC. Its protein product is CASSLAGGDRSEQYF. The chain employs TRBV7-9 and TRBJ2-7; 7 positions agree with TRBD1. Germline-derived CDR1 and CDR2 are SEHNR and FQNEAQ (reference sequence). With 3 bases clipped from V and 6 bases from J, the junction kept 11 bases outside the gene matches. The CDR3 totals 15 residues.

CDR3 bases: TGTGCCACCAGCAGAGATGGGGGCGGAAGCTCCTACAATGAGCAGTTCTTC. Amino acids: CATSRDGGGSSYNEQFF. The J gene is TRBJ2-1, the V gene TRBV15; possible D gene TRBD1, 6 bases. Trimming removed 0 bases at V and 0 bases at J, with 12 bases between. The CDR3 length is 17 residues. Germline V gene sequence: CDR1 LNHNV, CDR2 YYDKDF (reference sequence).

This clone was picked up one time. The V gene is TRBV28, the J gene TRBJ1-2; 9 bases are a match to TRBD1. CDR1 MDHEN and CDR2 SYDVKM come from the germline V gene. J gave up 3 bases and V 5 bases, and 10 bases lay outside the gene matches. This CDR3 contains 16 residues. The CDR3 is CASSTAGTGPDYGYTF. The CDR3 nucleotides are TGTGCCAGCAGTACCGCCGGGACAGGGCCGGACTATGGCTACACCTTC.

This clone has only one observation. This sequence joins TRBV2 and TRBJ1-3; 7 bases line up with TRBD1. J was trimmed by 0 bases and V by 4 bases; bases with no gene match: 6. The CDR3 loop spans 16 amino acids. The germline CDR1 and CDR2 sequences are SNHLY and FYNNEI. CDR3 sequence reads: CASSVEGASSGNTIYF. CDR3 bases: TGTGCCAGCAGTGTGGAGGGGGCCTCCTCTGGAAACACCATATATTTT.

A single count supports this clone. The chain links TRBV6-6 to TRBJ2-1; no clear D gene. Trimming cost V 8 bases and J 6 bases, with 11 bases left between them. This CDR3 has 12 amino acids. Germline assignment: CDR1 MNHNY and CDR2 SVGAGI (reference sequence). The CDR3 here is CASRLVGNEQFF. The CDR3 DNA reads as TGTGCCAGCCGACTGGTCGGCAATGAGCAGTTCTTC.

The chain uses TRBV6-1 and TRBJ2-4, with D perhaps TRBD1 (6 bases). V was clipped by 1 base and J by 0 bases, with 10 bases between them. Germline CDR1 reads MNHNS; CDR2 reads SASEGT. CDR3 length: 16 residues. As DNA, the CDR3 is TGTGCCAGCAGTGAAGTCCAGGGGAGAGCCAAAAACATTCAGTACTTC. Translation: CASSEVQGRAKNIQYF.

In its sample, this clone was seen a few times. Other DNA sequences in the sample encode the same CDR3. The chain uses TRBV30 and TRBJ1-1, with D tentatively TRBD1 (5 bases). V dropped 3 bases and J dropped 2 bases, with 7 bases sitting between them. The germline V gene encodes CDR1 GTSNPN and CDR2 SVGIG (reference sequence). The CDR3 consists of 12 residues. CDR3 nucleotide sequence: TGTGCCTGGAGGAGGGGTAACACTGAAGCTTTCTTT. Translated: CAWRRGNTEAFF.

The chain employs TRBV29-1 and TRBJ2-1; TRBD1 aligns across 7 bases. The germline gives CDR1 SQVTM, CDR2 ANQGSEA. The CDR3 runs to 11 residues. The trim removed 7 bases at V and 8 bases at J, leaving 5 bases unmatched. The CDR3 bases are TGCAGCGCCTGGACAGGCGATGAGCAGTTCTTC. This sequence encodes CSAWTGDEQFF.

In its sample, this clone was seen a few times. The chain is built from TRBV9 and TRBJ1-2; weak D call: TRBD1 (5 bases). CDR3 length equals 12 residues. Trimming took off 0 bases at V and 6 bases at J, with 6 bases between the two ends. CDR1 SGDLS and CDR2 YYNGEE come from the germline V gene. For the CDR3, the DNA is TGTGCCAGCAGCGTAGCGGGGCATGGCTACACCTTC. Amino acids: CASSVAGHGYTF. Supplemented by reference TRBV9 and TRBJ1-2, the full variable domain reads DSGVTQTPKHLITATGQRVTLRCSPRSGDLSVYWYQQSLDQGLQFLIQYYNGEERAKGNILERFSAQQFPDLHSELNLSSLELGDSALYFCASSVAGHGYTFGSGTRLTVV.

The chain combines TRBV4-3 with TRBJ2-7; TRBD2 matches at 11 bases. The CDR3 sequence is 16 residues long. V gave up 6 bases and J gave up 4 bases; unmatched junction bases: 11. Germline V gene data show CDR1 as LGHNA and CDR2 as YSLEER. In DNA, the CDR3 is TGCGCCAGCAGACCCACTTTAGCGGGAGGGCCGTACGAGCAGTACTTC. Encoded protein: CASRPTLAGGPYEQYF.

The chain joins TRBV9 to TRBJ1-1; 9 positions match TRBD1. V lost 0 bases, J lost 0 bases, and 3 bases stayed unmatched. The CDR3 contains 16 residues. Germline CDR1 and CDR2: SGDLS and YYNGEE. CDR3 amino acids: CASSVGDRAMNTEAFF. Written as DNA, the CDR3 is TGTGCCAGCAGCGTAGGGGACAGGGCTATGAACACTGAAGCTTTCTTT.

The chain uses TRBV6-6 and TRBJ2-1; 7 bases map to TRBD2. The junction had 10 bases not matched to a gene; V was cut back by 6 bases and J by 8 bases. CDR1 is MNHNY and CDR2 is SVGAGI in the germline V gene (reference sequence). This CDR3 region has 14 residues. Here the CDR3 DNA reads TGTGCCAGCAGCCCTTATTTGGCGGGAGATGAGCAGTTCTTC. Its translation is CASSPYLAGDEQFF.

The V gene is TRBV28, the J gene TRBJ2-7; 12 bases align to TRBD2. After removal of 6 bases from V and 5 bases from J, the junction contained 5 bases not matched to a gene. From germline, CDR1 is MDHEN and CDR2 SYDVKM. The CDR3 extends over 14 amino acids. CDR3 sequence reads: CASSPGLAGHEQYF. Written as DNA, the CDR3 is TGTGCCAGCAGCCCGGGACTAGCGGGTCACGAGCAGTACTTC.

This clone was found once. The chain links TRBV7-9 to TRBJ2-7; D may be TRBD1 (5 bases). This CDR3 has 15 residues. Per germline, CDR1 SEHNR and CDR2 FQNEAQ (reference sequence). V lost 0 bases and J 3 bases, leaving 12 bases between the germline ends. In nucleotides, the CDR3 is TGTGCCAGCAGCTTAGCGCTGGGGCAGCTCTACGAGCAGTACTTC. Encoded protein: CASSLALGQLYEQYF. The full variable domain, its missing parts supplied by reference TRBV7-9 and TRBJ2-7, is DTGVSQNPRHKITKRGQNVTFRCDPISEHNRLYWYRQTLGQGPEFLTYFQNEAQLEKSRLLSDRFSAERPKGSFSTLEIQRTEQGDSAMYLCASSLALGQLYEQYFGPGTRLTVT.

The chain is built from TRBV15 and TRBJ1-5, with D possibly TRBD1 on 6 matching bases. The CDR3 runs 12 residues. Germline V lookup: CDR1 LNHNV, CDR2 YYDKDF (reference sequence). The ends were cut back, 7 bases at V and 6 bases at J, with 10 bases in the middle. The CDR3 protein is CATKLGGQPQHF. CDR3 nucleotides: TGTGCCACCAAGCTAGGGGGTCAGCCCCAGCATTTT.

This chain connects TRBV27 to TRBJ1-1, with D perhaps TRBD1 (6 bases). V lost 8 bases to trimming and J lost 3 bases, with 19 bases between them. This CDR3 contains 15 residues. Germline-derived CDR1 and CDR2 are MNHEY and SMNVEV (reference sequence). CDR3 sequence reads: CASQLRGGGYTEAFF. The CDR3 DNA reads TGTGCCAGCCAACTACGGGGGGGCGGTTACACTGAAGCTTTCTTT.

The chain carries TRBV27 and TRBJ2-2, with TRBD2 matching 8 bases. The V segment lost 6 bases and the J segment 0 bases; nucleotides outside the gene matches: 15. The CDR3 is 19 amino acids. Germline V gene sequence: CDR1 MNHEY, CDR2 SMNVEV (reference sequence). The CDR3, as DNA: TGTGCCAGCAGCCCAAAGGGGCTAGCGGGTGGGGCGAACACCGGGGAGCTGTTTTTT. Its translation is CASSPKGLAGGANTGELFF.

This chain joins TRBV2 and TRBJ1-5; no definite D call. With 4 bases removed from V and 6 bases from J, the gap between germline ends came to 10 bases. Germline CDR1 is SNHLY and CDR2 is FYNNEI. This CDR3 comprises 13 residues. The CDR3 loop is CASSGSVGQPQHF. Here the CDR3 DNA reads TGTGCCAGCAGTGGGTCCGTTGGTCAGCCCCAGCATTTT.

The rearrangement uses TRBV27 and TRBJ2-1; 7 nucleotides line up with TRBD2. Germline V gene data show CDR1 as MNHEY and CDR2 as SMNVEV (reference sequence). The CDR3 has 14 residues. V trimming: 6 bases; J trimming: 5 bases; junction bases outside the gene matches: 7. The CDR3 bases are TGTGCCAGCAGCGCTTGGGGGAGGGACAATGAGCAGTTCTTC. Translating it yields CASSAWGRDNEQFF.

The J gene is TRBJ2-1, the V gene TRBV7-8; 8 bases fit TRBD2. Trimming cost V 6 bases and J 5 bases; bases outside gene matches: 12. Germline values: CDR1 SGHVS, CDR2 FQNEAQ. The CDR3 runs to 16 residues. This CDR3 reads CASRGARSGTDNEQFF. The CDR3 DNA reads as TGTGCCAGCAGGGGGGCCCGTAGCGGGACTGACAATGAGCAGTTCTTC.

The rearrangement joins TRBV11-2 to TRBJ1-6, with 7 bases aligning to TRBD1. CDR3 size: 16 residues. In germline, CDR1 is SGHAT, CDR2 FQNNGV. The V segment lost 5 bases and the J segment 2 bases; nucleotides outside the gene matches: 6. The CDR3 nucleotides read TGTGCCAGCAGCACCCAGGGACAGCCCTATAATTCACCCCTCCACTTT. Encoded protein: CASSTQGQPYNSPLHF.